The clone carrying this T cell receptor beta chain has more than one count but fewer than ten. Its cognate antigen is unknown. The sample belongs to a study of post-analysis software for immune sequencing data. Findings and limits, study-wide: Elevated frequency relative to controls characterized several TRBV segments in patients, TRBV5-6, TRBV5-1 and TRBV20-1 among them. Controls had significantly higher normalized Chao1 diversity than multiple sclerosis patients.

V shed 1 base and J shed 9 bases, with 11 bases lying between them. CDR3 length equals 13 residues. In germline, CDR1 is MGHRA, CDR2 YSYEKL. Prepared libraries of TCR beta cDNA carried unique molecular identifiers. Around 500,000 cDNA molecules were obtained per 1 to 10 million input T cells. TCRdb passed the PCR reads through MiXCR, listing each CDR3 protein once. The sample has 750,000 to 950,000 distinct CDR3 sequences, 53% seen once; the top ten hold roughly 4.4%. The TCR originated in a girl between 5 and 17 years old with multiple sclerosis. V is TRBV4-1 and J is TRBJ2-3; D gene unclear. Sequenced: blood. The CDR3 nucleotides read TGCGCCAGCAGCCAAGTTCCGCTCGGGACGCAGTATTTT. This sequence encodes CASSQVPLGTQYF.